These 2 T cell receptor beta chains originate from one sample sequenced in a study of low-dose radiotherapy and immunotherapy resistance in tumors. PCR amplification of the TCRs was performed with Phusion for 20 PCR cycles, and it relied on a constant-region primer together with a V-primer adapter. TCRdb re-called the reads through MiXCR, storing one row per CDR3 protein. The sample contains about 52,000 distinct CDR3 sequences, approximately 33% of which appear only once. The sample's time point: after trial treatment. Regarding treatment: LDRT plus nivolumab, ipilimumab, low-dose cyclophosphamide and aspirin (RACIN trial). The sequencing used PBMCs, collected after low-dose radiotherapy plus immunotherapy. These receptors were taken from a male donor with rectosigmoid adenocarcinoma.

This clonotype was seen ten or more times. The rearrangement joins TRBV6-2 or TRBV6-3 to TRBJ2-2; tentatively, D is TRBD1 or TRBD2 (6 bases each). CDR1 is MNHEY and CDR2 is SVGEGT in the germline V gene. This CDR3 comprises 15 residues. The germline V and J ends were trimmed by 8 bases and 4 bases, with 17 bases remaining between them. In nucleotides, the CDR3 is TGTGCCAGCGAAAGGGGGGCTGAGGGCACCGGGGAGCTGTTTTTT. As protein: CASERGAEGTGELFF.

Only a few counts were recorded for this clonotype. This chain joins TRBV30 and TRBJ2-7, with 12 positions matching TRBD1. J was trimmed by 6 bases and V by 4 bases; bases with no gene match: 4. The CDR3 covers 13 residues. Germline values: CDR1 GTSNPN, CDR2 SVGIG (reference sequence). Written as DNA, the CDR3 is TGTGCCTGGAATCGGGACAGGGGGCGCGAGCAGTACTTC. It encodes CAWNRDRGREQYF.